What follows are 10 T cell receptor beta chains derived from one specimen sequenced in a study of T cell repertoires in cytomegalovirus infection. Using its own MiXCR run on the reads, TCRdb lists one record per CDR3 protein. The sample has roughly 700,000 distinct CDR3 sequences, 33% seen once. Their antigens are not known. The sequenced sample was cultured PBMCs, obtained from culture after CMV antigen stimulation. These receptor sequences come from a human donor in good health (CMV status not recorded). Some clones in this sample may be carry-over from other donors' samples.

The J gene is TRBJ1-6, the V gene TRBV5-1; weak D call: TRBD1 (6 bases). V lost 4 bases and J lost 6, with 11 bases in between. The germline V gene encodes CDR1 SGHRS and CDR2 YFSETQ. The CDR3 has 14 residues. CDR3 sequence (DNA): TGCGCCAGCAGCCTCGACAGGCCTAATTCACCCCTCCACTTT. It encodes CASSLDRPNSPLHF.

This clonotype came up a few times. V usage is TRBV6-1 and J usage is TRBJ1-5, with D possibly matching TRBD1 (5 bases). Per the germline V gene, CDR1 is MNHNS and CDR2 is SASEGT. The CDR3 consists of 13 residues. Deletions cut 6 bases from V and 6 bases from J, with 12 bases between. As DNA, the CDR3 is TGTGCCAGCAGGGGACTGGCGGGTCAGCCCCAGCATTTT. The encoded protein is CASRGLAGQPQHF.

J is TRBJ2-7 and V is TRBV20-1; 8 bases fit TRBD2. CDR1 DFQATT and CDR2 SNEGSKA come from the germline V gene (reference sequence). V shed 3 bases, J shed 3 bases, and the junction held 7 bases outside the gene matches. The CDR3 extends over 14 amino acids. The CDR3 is CSASRGGRYYEQYF. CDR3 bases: TGCAGTGCTAGTCGTGGCGGGAGGTACTACGAGCAGTACTTC.

CDR3 amino acids: CASSRVGGGRDPQHF. For the CDR3, the DNA is TGTGCCAGCAGCCGGGTTGGGGGGGGGCGAGATCCCCAGCATTTT. This chain connects TRBV7-2 to TRBJ1-5, with a weak D call TRBD1 (6 bases). The V and J ends lost 5 bases and 10 bases respectively, with 21 bases between them. The CDR3 spans 15 residues. Looked up from germline, CDR1 is SGHTA and CDR2 is FQGNSA.

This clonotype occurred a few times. DNA for the CDR3: TGTGCCAGCAGCTTAGTTGGGGGGCTTAATGAAAAACTGTTTTTT. It yields the protein CASSLVGGLNEKLFF. This chain joins TRBV11-2 and TRBJ1-4, with D maybe TRBD1 (6 bases). The CDR3 covers 15 residues. Germline CDR1 is SGHAT and CDR2 is FQNNGV. Trimming stripped 1 base from V and 4 bases from J, with 10 bases between.

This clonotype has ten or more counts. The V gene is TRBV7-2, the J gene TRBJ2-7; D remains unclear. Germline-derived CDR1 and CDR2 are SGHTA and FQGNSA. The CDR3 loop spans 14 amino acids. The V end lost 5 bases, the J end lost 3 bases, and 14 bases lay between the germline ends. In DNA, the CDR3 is TGTGCCAGCAGCCCCCGTCAAGAGCACTACGAGCAGTACTTC. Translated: CASSPRQEHYEQYF.

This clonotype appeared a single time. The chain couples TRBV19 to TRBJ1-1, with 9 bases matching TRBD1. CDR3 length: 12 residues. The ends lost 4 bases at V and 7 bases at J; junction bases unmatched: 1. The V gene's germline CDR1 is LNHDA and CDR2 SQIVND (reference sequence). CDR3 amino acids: CASSTTGGEAFF. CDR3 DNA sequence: TGTGCCAGTAGTACGACAGGGGGTGAAGCTTTCTTT.

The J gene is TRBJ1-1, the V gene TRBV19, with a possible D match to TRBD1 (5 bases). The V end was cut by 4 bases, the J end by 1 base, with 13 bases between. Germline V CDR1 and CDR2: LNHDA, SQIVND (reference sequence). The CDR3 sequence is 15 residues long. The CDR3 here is CASSTGPGRNTEAFF. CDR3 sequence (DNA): TGTGCCAGTAGTACCGGTCCGGGACGGAACACTGAAGCTTTCTTT.

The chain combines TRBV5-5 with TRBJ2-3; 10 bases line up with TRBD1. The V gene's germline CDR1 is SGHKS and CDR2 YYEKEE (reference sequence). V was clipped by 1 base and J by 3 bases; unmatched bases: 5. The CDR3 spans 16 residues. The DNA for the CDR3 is TGTGCCAGCAGCTTGTTTGGACAGGGGGTAACAGATACGCAGTATTTT. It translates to CASSLFGQGVTDTQYF.

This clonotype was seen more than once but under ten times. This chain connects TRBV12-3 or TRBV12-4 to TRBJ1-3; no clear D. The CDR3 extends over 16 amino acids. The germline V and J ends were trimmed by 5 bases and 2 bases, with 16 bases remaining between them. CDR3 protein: CASSLTPGRAGNTIYF. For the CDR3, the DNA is TGTGCCAGCAGTCTAACCCCCGGTAGGGCTGGAAACACCATATATTTT.